The rows below give T cell receptor beta chains drawn from one sample of a study of T cells in Graves' hyperthyroidism and ophthalmopathy. TCRdb processed the multiplex PCR reads anew with MiXCR; each CDR3 protein has one entry. This sample yields about 320,000 distinct CDR3 sequences, of which approximately 15% are seen a single time; around 34% belongs to the top ten. Input material: blood. These receptors came from a man aged 25-45 years with Graves' hyperthyroidism. Each CDR3 is given with its conserved first and last residue. A D gene is named only where the DNA matches it firmly. Rows may omit the clone size; those that give it use once, few, many or a size class.

j_call: TRBJ2-7; d_call: -; v_call: TRBV2; clone_size: many; cdr3_aa: CASIFQGLYEQYF; cdr3_nt: TGTGCCAGCATTTTTCAGGGCCTTTACGAGCAGTACTTC
j_call: TRBJ2-7; d_call: TRBD2; v_call: TRBV20-1; clone_size: few; cdr3_aa: CSAPGLAGTSYEQYF; cdr3_nt: TGCAGTGCGCCTGGACTAGCGGGTACCTCCTACGAGCAGTACTTC
j_call: TRBJ1-1; d_call: -; v_call: TRBV27; clone_size: many; cdr3_aa: CASSLSAAGVRAFF; cdr3_nt: TGTGCCAGCAGTTTATCGGCGGCAGGGGTGCGGGCTTTCTTT
j_call: TRBJ1-1; d_call: -; v_call: TRBV2; clone_size: many; cdr3_aa: CASSPNVQGTEAFF; cdr3_nt: TGTGCCAGCAGCCCTAACGTGCAGGGCACTGAAGCTTTCTTT
j_call: TRBJ1-4; d_call: -; v_call: TRBV4-1; clone_size: few; cdr3_aa: CASSQDQGPEKLFF; cdr3_nt: TGCGCCAGCAGCCAAGACCAGGGTCCGGAAAAACTGTTTTTT
j_call: TRBJ1-1; d_call: -; v_call: TRBV7-3; clone_size: many; cdr3_aa: CASSYPGNTEAFF; cdr3_nt: TGTGCCAGCAGCTACCCAGGGAACACTGAAGCTTTCTTT
j_call: TRBJ2-1; d_call: -; v_call: TRBV5-5; clone_size: few; cdr3_aa: CASSLLLIRLTKAYNEQFF; cdr3_nt: TGTGCCAGCAGCTTGTTGTTAATCCGACTGACGAAGGCCTACAATGAGCAGTTCTTC
j_call: TRBJ2-1; d_call: TRBD2; v_call: TRBV29-1; clone_size: few; cdr3_aa: CSATSGTSGMGEQFF; cdr3_nt: TGCAGCGCCACCTCCGGGACTAGCGGGATGGGTGAGCAGTTCTTC
j_call: TRBJ1-2; d_call: -; v_call: TRBV5-1; clone_size: many; cdr3_aa: CASSLEGDGYTF; cdr3_nt: TGCGCCAGCAGCTTGGAGGGGGATGGCTACACCTTC
j_call: TRBJ1-3; d_call: -; v_call: TRBV29-1; clone_size: -; cdr3_aa: CSVEGAGNTIYF; cdr3_nt: TGCAGCGTTGAGGGGGCTGGAAACACCATATATTTT
j_call: TRBJ2-7; d_call: TRBD1; v_call: TRBV5-1; clone_size: -; cdr3_aa: CASSLARAGGYEQYF; cdr3_nt: TGCGCCAGCAGCTTGGCCAGGGCAGGGGGCTACGAGCAGTACTTC
j_call: TRBJ1-1; d_call: -; v_call: TRBV12-3/TRBV12-4; clone_size: many; cdr3_aa: CASSLGAGGEAFF; cdr3_nt: TGTGCCAGCAGTTTAGGGGCAGGTGGTGAAGCTTTCTTT
j_call: TRBJ2-2; d_call: -; v_call: TRBV5-1; clone_size: many; cdr3_aa: CASSGGRDSRAAGELFF; cdr3_nt: TGCGCCAGCAGCGGAGGGCGTGACTCCCGGGCGGCCGGGGAGCTGTTTTTT
j_call: TRBJ1-2; d_call: -; v_call: TRBV28; clone_size: many; cdr3_aa: CASSSDPTVSRGYTF; cdr3_nt: TGTGCCAGCAGTTCCGACCCCACGGTCTCTAGAGGCTACACCTTC
j_call: TRBJ2-5; d_call: -; v_call: TRBV11-2; clone_size: many; cdr3_aa: CASSLDLNSQETQYF; cdr3_nt: TGTGCCAGCAGCTTAGATTTAAATTCTCAAGAGACCCAGTACTTC
j_call: TRBJ2-5; d_call: -; v_call: TRBV25-1; clone_size: -; cdr3_aa: CASSEPPGLGETNQETQYF; cdr3_nt: TGTGCCAGCAGTGAACCCCCCGGACTTGGGGAAACTAACCAAGAGACCCAGTACTTC
j_call: TRBJ2-1; d_call: TRBD1; v_call: TRBV20-1; clone_size: few; cdr3_aa: CSALGGGQETYNEQFF; cdr3_nt: TGCAGTGCTCTGGGTGGGGGACAGGAGACTTACAATGAGCAGTTCTTC
j_call: TRBJ2-1; d_call: -; v_call: TRBV24-1; clone_size: few; cdr3_aa: CATSDLAGRVGGHEQFF; cdr3_nt: TGTGCCACCAGTGATTTAGCAGGGCGTGTTGGCGGGCATGAGCAGTTCTTC
j_call: TRBJ2-7; d_call: -; v_call: TRBV27; clone_size: many; cdr3_aa: CASGSGTGYGEQYF; cdr3_nt: TGTGCCAGCGGTTCGGGAACAGGGTATGGCGAGCAGTACTTC
j_call: TRBJ2-3; d_call: TRBD2; v_call: TRBV14; clone_size: few; cdr3_aa: CASSHGTTTRDTQYF; cdr3_nt: TGTGCCAGCAGCCACGGGACTACCACTCGGGATACGCAGTATTTT